This T cell receptor beta chain was captured by sequencing in a study of radiation and T cells in renal cell carcinoma. Sequencing was performed with immunoSEQ multiplex PCR; in TCRdb, only in-frame clones are kept and a portion is missing. The sample has tens of thousands of clones; just over 85% are singletons. Sample time point: blood 2 weeks post-SBRT. The treatment here: 15 Gy SBRT to primary tumor, nephrectomy 4 weeks later. This clone was observed a few times. This CDR3 is 13 amino acids long. Unmatched junction bases numbered 6, after V lost 5 bases and J lost 5 bases. Looked up from germline, CDR1 is MGHDK and CDR2 is SYGVNS.

This chain uses TRBV25-1 with TRBJ2-7; the match to TRBD2 covers 7 bases. Material: blood, obtained from a patient whose treatment included radiotherapy and nephrectomy. The receptor was isolated from a woman in her fifties or sixties with renal cell carcinoma. Written as DNA, the CDR3 is TGTGCCAGCAGTTCCACTAGCGTGCACGAGCAGTACTTC. Amino acids: CASSSTSVHEQYF.